This TCR beta chain was captured in a study of response to subunit inactivated influenza vaccine. TCRdb reprocessed the RT-PCR reads with MiXCR, giving one entry per CDR3 protein. The sample lists approximately 310,000 distinct CDR3 sequences, 21% occurring once. General study results and limits: The authors put forward the suggestion that each seasonal influenza vaccination may bring in only a limited number of new T cells.

This clonotype showed up just a few times. Antigen specificity is unknown. The CDR3 contains 14 residues. V was trimmed by 6 bases and J by 1 base, leaving 13 bases between them. Germline assignment: CDR1 DFQATT and CDR2 SNEGSKA (reference sequence). Source: PBMCs from blood, taken about 20 months after vaccination. This chain links TRBV20-1 with TRBJ1-5; D is perhaps TRBD1 (6 bases). The receptor's source is a man between 50 and 75 years old who received an inactivated influenza vaccine. CDR3 protein: CSAHRGLSNQPQHF. The CDR3 bases are TGCAGTGCACATCGGGGGCTAAGCAATCAGCCCCAGCATTTT.